This record covers a single TCR beta chain. Its antigen is not known. These data are taken from a study of T cell responses to AZD1222 COVID-19 vaccine. Notes on the study in general: Reports say nearly half of spike-specific TCRs go after unmutated variant regions. Possibly, clonal diversity was underestimated; donors were largely white British and included more females. The breadth and depth of Spike-specific TCRs increased once two AZD1222 doses had been given.

The method was immunoSEQ multiplex PCR; TCRdb's version includes in-frame clones alone and lacks a portion of them. The top ten hold 10% to 15% of the sample, which has around 94,000 clones, 88% seen once. Between the trimmed V and J ends, which lost 0 bases and 8 bases, there was a span of 10 bases. CDR1 and CDR2 from the germline V gene are GTSNPN and SVGIG (reference sequence). There are 12 residues in the CDR3. The chain has TRBV30 and TRBJ1-2, with a weak D call TRBD1 (5 bases). This specimen consisted of peripheral blood, obtained on day 0 of AZD1222 vaccination. The clonotype originates from an adult in good health. The CDR3 here is CAWSVGVNGYTF. The CDR3 DNA reads as TGTGCCTGGAGTGTGGGGGTCAACGGCTACACCTTC.